These 13 T cell receptor beta chains originate from one sample sequenced in a study of beta chain features in type 1 diabetes. Expressed TCRB transcripts were sequenced, since all the RNA that had been isolated was reverse transcribed. Some clones are missing from TCRdb's copy, which holds only in-frame ones; the method was immunoSEQ multiplex PCR. The sample yields 300,000 to 450,000 clones, around 20% seen once. Sample: naive CD4+ T cells from blood. These receptors all stem from a woman under 30 in good health.

The rearrangement links TRBV7-8 to TRBJ2-2, with 9 positions matching TRBD2. Germline V gene lookup returns CDR1 SGHVS and CDR2 FQNEAQ. This CDR3 has 15 amino acids. The V segment lost 6 bases and the J segment 5 bases; nucleotides outside the gene matches: 7. In nucleotides, the CDR3 is TGTGCCAGCAGTAGCGGGAGTCTCGGGACCGGGGAGCTGTTTTTT. The encoded protein is CASSSGSLGTGELFF.

The gene calls are TRBV6-5 and TRBJ1-1; D may be TRBD1 (6 bases). Trimming removed 6 bases from V and 5 bases from J, with 7 bases in between. Germline lookup yields CDR1 MNHEY and CDR2 SVGAGI. The CDR3 has 11 amino acids. The CDR3: CASRRGTEAFF. Written as DNA, the CDR3 is TGTGCCAGCAGAAGGGGGACTGAAGCTTTCTTT.

This clone was seen a handful of times. The genes are TRBV5-1 and TRBJ2-3; the match to TRBD2 covers 9 bases. Trimming at V came to 2 bases and at J to 5 bases, leaving 12 bases not matched to a gene. CDR3 length equals 17 residues. Germline V CDR1 and CDR2: SGHRS, YFSETQ. CDR3: CASSFPGSGGRRDTQYF. CDR3 nucleotides: TGCGCCAGCAGCTTTCCCGGTAGCGGGGGTCGGAGAGATACGCAGTATTTT. Filled out from reference TRBV5-1 and TRBJ2-3, the complete variable domain reads KAGVTQTPRYLIKTRGQQVTLSCSPISGHRSVSWYQQTPGQGLQFLFEYFSETQRNKGNFPGRFSGRQFSNSRSEMNVSTLELGDSALYLCASSFPGSGGRRDTQYFGPGTRLTVL.

V gene TRBV4-1 combines with J gene TRBJ2-1; perhaps TRBD1 as D (5 bases). Germline-derived CDR1 and CDR2 are MGHRA and YSYEKL. V lost 5 bases and J 7 bases, leaving 12 bases between the germline ends. The CDR3 has 13 residues. CDR3 nucleotides: TGCGCCAGCAGCTTCCTAGGGGCAAATGAGCAGTTCTTC. Encoded protein: CASSFLGANEQFF.

This clone was counted between two and nine times. This chain links TRBV29-1 with TRBJ2-2, with 8 nucleotides matching TRBD1. This CDR3 is built from 16 residues. Trimming removed 7 bases from V and 5 bases from J; junction bases left unmatched: 15. Germline CDR1 reads SQVTM; CDR2 reads ANQGSEA. This CDR3 is CSALSLTGGRTGELFF. The CDR3 DNA is TGCAGCGCATTATCCCTCACAGGGGGGCGGACCGGGGAGCTGTTTTTT.

V usage is TRBV30 and J usage is TRBJ2-7, with 10 bases lining up with TRBD2. This CDR3 is 14 amino acids long. CDR1 GTSNPN and CDR2 SVGIG come from the germline V gene (reference sequence). With 5 bases clipped from V and 7 bases from J, the junction kept 11 bases outside the gene matches. As DNA, the CDR3 is TGTGCCTGGGCGACTAGCGGGTTGACAAGTGAGCAGTACTTC. Translating gives CAWATSGLTSEQYF.

This rearrangement joins TRBV4-1 to TRBJ1-1; 8 bases align to TRBD1. The V gene's germline CDR1 is MGHRA and CDR2 YSYEKL. V was clipped by 3 bases and J by 8 bases; unmatched bases: 11. CDR3 length equals 15 residues. CDR3 in DNA: TGCGCCAGCAGCCAGGCTAGCACAGGGGGATTCGAAGCTTTCTTT. It codes for CASSQASTGGFEAFF.

The genes are TRBV19 and TRBJ1-2, with D unclear. The germline gives CDR1 LNHDA, CDR2 SQIVND (reference sequence). Trimming took off 7 bases at V and 0 bases at J, with 12 bases between the two ends. This CDR3 spans 14 amino acids. The CDR3 DNA follows: TGTGCCAGTAACCTGAGGCAGACTAACTATGGCTACACCTTC. Its protein product is CASNLRQTNYGYTF.

The chain joins TRBV6-5 to TRBJ1-5, with a possible D match to TRBD1 (5 bases). Trimming pared 5 bases from V and 7 bases from J, leaving 15 bases between. CDR3 length: 14 residues. Germline V gene data show CDR1 as MNHEY and CDR2 as SVGAGI. The CDR3 sequence is CASSPVSGVQPQHF. The CDR3 region has the DNA TGTGCCAGCAGTCCCGTTTCGGGGGTACAGCCCCAGCATTTT.

This clone was picked up a small number of times. The CDR3: CASSYSRGGNQPQHF. The DNA for the CDR3 is TGTGCCAGCAGTTACTCTAGGGGTGGCAATCAGCCCCAGCATTTT. The genes are TRBV6-5 and TRBJ1-5; D might be TRBD1 (5 bases). Germline-derived CDR1 and CDR2 are MNHEY and SVGAGI. The CDR3 loop spans 15 amino acids. V shed 0 bases and J shed 2 bases, with 8 bases lying between them.

This clone has only a few counts. J is TRBJ2-1 and V is TRBV9; the match to TRBD1 covers 9 bases. V shed 4 bases, J shed 7 bases, and the junction held 15 bases outside the gene matches. The CDR3 is 17 amino acids. CDR1 and CDR2 (germline): SGDLS, YYNGEE. The CDR3 DNA sequence: TGTGCCAGCAGCCCCTTCGACAGGGGGGAGGGCCGAAATGAGCAGTTCTTC. As protein: CASSPFDRGEGRNEQFF.

This clone was counted between two and nine times. This chain joins TRBV4-2 and TRBJ2-1, with D unclear. Germline CDR1 is LGHNA and CDR2 is YNFKEQ. The ends were cut back, 4 bases at V and 7 bases at J, with 5 bases in the middle. The CDR3 covers 11 residues. This CDR3 reads CASSRSNEQFF. DNA for the CDR3: TGTGCCAGCAGCCGTAGTAATGAGCAGTTCTTC.

The chain is built from TRBV9 and TRBJ2-1; TRBD2 matches at 9 bases. Germline loops: CDR1 SGDLS, CDR2 YYNGEE. The CDR3 is 14 amino acids. After removal of 4 bases from V and 5 bases from J, the junction contained 4 bases not matched to a gene. For the CDR3, the DNA is TGTGCCAGCAGCCGACTAGCGGACCACAATGAGCAGTTCTTC. This gives the protein CASSRLADHNEQFF.